Shown below are 2 T cell receptor beta chains from a single sample sequenced in a study of stem cell transplantation in POMP-related autoinflammatory disease. Repertoires were generated with immunoSEQ multiplex PCR, while TCRdb's copy carries only in-frame clones and drops some. Among about 26,000 clones listed, 82% were seen once. The source was CD4+ T cells from PBMCs, collected before stem cell transplantation. The receptors were gathered from a human donor with POMP-related autoinflammation and immune dysregulation (PRAID).

The J gene is TRBJ2-3, the V gene TRBV4-2, with 9 nucleotides matching TRBD2. Unmatched junction bases numbered 9, after V lost 0 bases and J lost 5 bases. The CDR3 spans 17 residues. CDR1 and CDR2 from the germline V gene are LGHNA and YNFKEQ. CDR3 loop: CASSQDRAGGPGDTQYF. The CDR3 nucleotides read TGTGCCAGCAGCCAAGATCGCGCGGGAGGGCCTGGAGATACGCAGTATTTT.

This clone was seen a single time. The chain employs TRBV4-1 and TRBJ1-4, with a tentative D call TRBD1 (5 bases). Germline V gives CDR1 MGHRA, CDR2 YSYEKL. Trimming removed 0 bases at V and 8 bases at J, with 10 bases between. CDR3 size: 14 residues. The CDR3 spells CASSQDSRGEKLFF. The CDR3, as DNA: TGCGCCAGCAGCCAAGACTCGCGGGGGGAAAAACTGTTTTTT.